This is a list of T cell receptor beta chains from one sample in a study of blood T cell repertoires in COVID-19. Data came from immunoSEQ multiplex PCR; TCRdb stores just in-frame clones and leaves some out. This sample has 80,000 to 95,000 clones, with roughly 89% found just once. Sequenced: peripheral blood. Source of these receptors: a woman aged 70 to 79 with acute or convalescent COVID-19. CDR3s include the opening cysteine and the closing phenylalanine or tryptophan. The order of the fields is CDR3 length, clone size, V gene, J gene, D gene, CDR3 protein, CDR3 DNA. D genes are given only for firm matches. Clone size is not always given. Where it is, it says once, few, many or a class for expanded clones.

cdr3_length: 16; clone_size: -; v_call: TRBV27; j_call: TRBJ1-1; d_call: -; cdr3_aa: CASSLIGHHTNTEAFF; cdr3_nt: TGTGCCAGCAGTTTGATCGGTCATCATACCAACACTGAAGCTTTCTTT
cdr3_length: 15; clone_size: -; v_call: TRBV27; j_call: TRBJ1-5; d_call: -; cdr3_aa: CASSPNRQGNQPQHF; cdr3_nt: TGTGCCAGCAGTCCAAACCGACAGGGCAATCAGCCCCAGCATTTT
cdr3_length: 14; clone_size: -; v_call: TRBV11-1; j_call: TRBJ1-3; d_call: -; cdr3_aa: CASSGTGRGNTIYF; cdr3_nt: TGTGCCAGCAGCGGTACAGGGCGAGGAAACACCATATATTTT
cdr3_length: 19; clone_size: -; v_call: TRBV5-8; j_call: TRBJ1-1; d_call: -; cdr3_aa: CASSDRAWGIMGPSTEAFF; cdr3_nt: TGTGCCAGCAGCGATCGAGCTTGGGGAATTATGGGGCCATCCACTGAAGCTTTCTTT
cdr3_length: 17; clone_size: -; v_call: TRBV27; j_call: TRBJ2-2; d_call: TRBD2; cdr3_aa: CASSPQRGGWNTGELFF; cdr3_nt: TGTGCCAGCAGTCCCCAGCGGGGGGGGTGGAACACCGGGGAGCTGTTTTTT
cdr3_length: 15; clone_size: -; v_call: TRBV28; j_call: TRBJ1-1; d_call: TRBD1; cdr3_aa: CASSPSGTANTEAFF; cdr3_nt: TGTGCCAGCAGTCCCTCCGGGACAGCGAACACTGAAGCTTTCTTT
cdr3_length: 14; clone_size: -; v_call: TRBV5-4; j_call: TRBJ2-7; d_call: TRBD2; cdr3_aa: CASSTASGMYEQYF; cdr3_nt: TGTGCCAGCAGCACGGCTAGCGGGATGTACGAGCAGTACTTC
cdr3_length: 13; clone_size: few; v_call: TRBV6-5; j_call: TRBJ1-2; d_call: TRBD1; cdr3_aa: CASSHGQGYGYTF; cdr3_nt: TGTGCCAGCAGTCACGGACAGGGCTATGGCTACACCTTC
cdr3_length: 19; clone_size: -; v_call: TRBV5-1; j_call: TRBJ1-4; d_call: TRBD1; cdr3_aa: CASSPRSGQGVSLGEKLFF; cdr3_nt: TGCGCCAGCAGCCCCCGGTCGGGACAGGGGGTGAGTTTGGGCGAAAAACTGTTTTTT
cdr3_length: 13; clone_size: -; v_call: TRBV18; j_call: TRBJ1-2; d_call: TRBD1; cdr3_aa: CASSPGTGFQYTF; cdr3_nt: TGTGCCAGCTCGCCCGGGACAGGTTTTCAATACACCTTC
cdr3_length: 18; clone_size: -; v_call: TRBV4-2; j_call: TRBJ1-4; d_call: -; cdr3_aa: CASSQDISGDEIFEKLFF; cdr3_nt: TGTGCCAGCAGCCAAGATATAAGCGGAGATGAGATTTTTGAAAAACTGTTTTTT
cdr3_length: 15; clone_size: -; v_call: TRBV19; j_call: TRBJ2-2; d_call: -; cdr3_aa: CASSTGDRATGELFF; cdr3_nt: TGTGCCAGTAGTACCGGGGATAGGGCGACCGGGGAGCTGTTTTTT
cdr3_length: 15; clone_size: -; v_call: TRBV28; j_call: TRBJ2-2; d_call: TRBD1; cdr3_aa: CASSLSGQVTGELFF; cdr3_nt: TGTGCCAGCAGTCTCTCGGGACAGGTGACCGGGGAGCTGTTTTTT
cdr3_length: 13; clone_size: once; v_call: TRBV28; j_call: TRBJ1-1; d_call: TRBD1; cdr3_aa: CASSFVGQIEAFF; cdr3_nt: TGTGCCAGCAGTTTTGTGGGACAGATTGAAGCTTTCTTT
cdr3_length: 13; clone_size: -; v_call: TRBV6-5; j_call: TRBJ2-3; d_call: -; cdr3_aa: CASSYGRGGTQYF; cdr3_nt: TGTGCCAGCAGTTACGGAAGGGGAGGTACGCAGTATTTT
cdr3_length: 15; clone_size: -; v_call: TRBV20-1; j_call: TRBJ1-3; d_call: -; cdr3_aa: CSASTGGPSGNTIYF; cdr3_nt: TGCAGTGCTAGTACTGGCGGCCCCTCTGGAAACACCATATATTTT
cdr3_length: 16; clone_size: -; v_call: TRBV5-1; j_call: TRBJ1-4; d_call: -; cdr3_aa: CASSLGIGATNEKLFF; cdr3_nt: TGCGCCAGCAGCTTGGGCATAGGAGCAACTAATGAAAAACTGTTTTTT
cdr3_length: 11; clone_size: once; v_call: TRBV29-1; j_call: TRBJ1-2; d_call: -; cdr3_aa: CSVAGAGGYTF; cdr3_nt: TGCAGCGTTGCAGGGGCGGGTGGCTACACCTTC
cdr3_length: 15; clone_size: -; v_call: TRBV24-1; j_call: TRBJ1-2; d_call: TRBD1; cdr3_aa: CATSDTGGVDYGYTF; cdr3_nt: TGTGCCACCAGTGACACAGGGGGCGTCGACTATGGCTACACCTTC
cdr3_length: 16; clone_size: -; v_call: TRBV3-1/TRBV3-2; j_call: TRBJ2-6; d_call: -; cdr3_aa: CASSQGQFSGANVLTF; cdr3_nt: TGTGCCAGCAGCCAAGGACAATTCTCTGGGGCCAACGTCCTGACTTTC
cdr3_length: 15; clone_size: -; v_call: TRBV6-5; j_call: TRBJ1-2; d_call: TRBD1; cdr3_aa: CASRLITGGNYGYTF; cdr3_nt: TGTGCCAGCAGACTTATAACAGGGGGTAACTATGGCTACACCTTC
cdr3_length: 16; clone_size: -; v_call: TRBV19; j_call: TRBJ2-3; d_call: TRBD2; cdr3_aa: CASSMGTSGGTDTQYF; cdr3_nt: TGTGCCAGTAGTATGGGGACTAGCGGGGGGACAGATACGCAGTATTTT
cdr3_length: 17; clone_size: -; v_call: TRBV10-2; j_call: TRBJ2-5; d_call: TRBD2; cdr3_aa: CASSDPSGGAGRETQYF; cdr3_nt: TGCGCCAGCAGTGACCCCAGCGGGGGGGCCGGAAGAGAGACCCAGTACTTC
cdr3_length: 11; clone_size: -; v_call: TRBV25-1; j_call: TRBJ2-3; d_call: -; cdr3_aa: CASGGTDTQYF; cdr3_nt: TGTGCCAGCGGAGGAACAGATACGCAGTATTTT
cdr3_length: 12; clone_size: -; v_call: TRBV28; j_call: TRBJ1-5; d_call: -; cdr3_aa: CASNLQVQPQHF; cdr3_nt: TGTGCCAGCAATCTACAGGTTCAGCCCCAGCATTTT
cdr3_length: 17; clone_size: -; v_call: TRBV4-2; j_call: TRBJ1-1; d_call: -; cdr3_aa: CASSQVVTAEPNTEAFF; cdr3_nt: TGTGCCAGCAGCCAAGTGGTAACAGCGGAGCCGAACACTGAAGCTTTCTTT
cdr3_length: 17; clone_size: -; v_call: TRBV7-9; j_call: TRBJ1-4; d_call: TRBD1; cdr3_aa: CASSSIDRGPSNEKLFF; cdr3_nt: TGTGCCAGCAGCTCGATAGACAGGGGGCCCTCTAATGAAAAACTGTTTTTT
cdr3_length: 15; clone_size: -; v_call: TRBV16; j_call: TRBJ1-5; d_call: -; cdr3_aa: CASRRDTGFNQPQHF; cdr3_nt: TGTGCCAGCAGACGGGACACTGGATTCAATCAGCCCCAGCATTTT
cdr3_length: 14; clone_size: -; v_call: TRBV24-1; j_call: TRBJ2-3; d_call: -; cdr3_aa: CATSDPTGLDTQYF; cdr3_nt: TGTGCCACCAGTGATCCTACAGGATTAGATACGCAGTATTTT
cdr3_length: 14; clone_size: -; v_call: TRBV29-1; j_call: TRBJ2-3; d_call: TRBD1; cdr3_aa: CSARTGSSTDTQYF; cdr3_nt: TGCAGCGCCCGGACAGGGTCTAGCACAGATACGCAGTATTTT
cdr3_length: 16; clone_size: few; v_call: TRBV19; j_call: TRBJ1-2; d_call: -; cdr3_aa: CASSISSGGPRYGYTF; cdr3_nt: TGTGCCAGTAGTATATCGTCCGGGGGGCCACGTTATGGCTACACCTTC
cdr3_length: 18; clone_size: -; v_call: TRBV18; j_call: TRBJ1-6; d_call: TRBD1; cdr3_aa: CASSPDRGLEADNSPLHF; cdr3_nt: TGTGCCAGCTCACCCGACAGGGGCCTCGAAGCTGATAATTCACCCCTCCACTTT
cdr3_length: 15; clone_size: -; v_call: TRBV18; j_call: TRBJ1-1; d_call: TRBD1; cdr3_aa: CASSQATGANTEAFF; cdr3_nt: TGTGCCAGCTCCCAGGCTACAGGGGCGAACACTGAAGCTTTCTTT
cdr3_length: 15; clone_size: -; v_call: TRBV2; j_call: TRBJ2-5; d_call: TRBD1; cdr3_aa: CASTSWGTGQETQYF; cdr3_nt: TGTGCCAGCACCTCGTGGGGGACAGGACAAGAGACCCAGTACTTC
cdr3_length: 24; clone_size: -; v_call: TRBV14; j_call: TRBJ1-5; d_call: -; cdr3_aa: CASRALVGGRLSSAGREDNQPQHF; cdr3_nt: TGTGCCAGCAGGGCCCTCGTCGGGGGTCGGCTCAGCTCTGCTGGTCGGGAAGACAATCAGCCCCAGCATTTT
cdr3_length: 13; clone_size: -; v_call: TRBV2; j_call: TRBJ1-1; d_call: TRBD1; cdr3_aa: CASSEGQGTEAFF; cdr3_nt: TGTGCCAGCAGTGAGGGACAGGGCACTGAAGCTTTCTTT
cdr3_length: 15; clone_size: -; v_call: TRBV28; j_call: TRBJ2-1; d_call: TRBD2; cdr3_aa: CASRILALGDNEQFF; cdr3_nt: TGTGCCAGCAGGATACTAGCGCTGGGGGACAATGAGCAGTTCTTC
cdr3_length: 14; clone_size: once; v_call: TRBV7-8; j_call: TRBJ1-5; d_call: -; cdr3_aa: CASSLAGGGQPQHF; cdr3_nt: TGTGCCAGCAGCTTAGCTGGGGGGGGTCAGCCCCAGCATTTT
cdr3_length: 13; clone_size: -; v_call: TRBV2; j_call: TRBJ1-5; d_call: TRBD1; cdr3_aa: CASSFRGQGPQHF; cdr3_nt: TGTGCCAGCAGTTTCAGGGGGCAGGGGCCCCAGCATTTT
cdr3_length: 14; clone_size: -; v_call: TRBV19; j_call: TRBJ1-1; d_call: -; cdr3_aa: CASSIKTRNTEAFF; cdr3_nt: TGTGCCAGTAGTATCAAAACGAGGAACACTGAAGCTTTCTTT
cdr3_length: 14; clone_size: -; v_call: TRBV27; j_call: TRBJ1-1; d_call: TRBD1; cdr3_aa: CASRRQGMNTEAFF; cdr3_nt: TGTGCCAGCAGACGACAGGGGATGAACACTGAAGCTTTCTTT
cdr3_length: 20; clone_size: -; v_call: TRBV6-6; j_call: TRBJ1-2; d_call: -; cdr3_aa: CASSPLGQTKGFGENYGYTF; cdr3_nt: TGTGCCAGCAGTCCGCTTGGACAGACAAAAGGTTTTGGGGAAAACTATGGCTACACCTTC
cdr3_length: 16; clone_size: -; v_call: TRBV6-6; j_call: TRBJ1-5; d_call: TRBD1; cdr3_aa: CASSTPTGSGNQPQHF; cdr3_nt: TGTGCCAGCAGTACTCCGACAGGGTCTGGCAATCAGCCCCAGCATTTT
cdr3_length: 16; clone_size: -; v_call: TRBV10-2; j_call: TRBJ2-1; d_call: TRBD2; cdr3_aa: CASSENREGPYNEQFF; cdr3_nt: TGCGCCAGCAGTGAGAACCGGGAGGGCCCATACAATGAGCAGTTCTTC
cdr3_length: 14; clone_size: once; v_call: TRBV5-8; j_call: TRBJ1-2; d_call: TRBD1; cdr3_aa: CASSVTGSNYGYTF; cdr3_nt: TGTGCCAGCAGCGTGACAGGGTCTAACTATGGCTACACCTTC